This TCR beta chain is from a study of blood T cell repertoires in COVID-19. Participants' own reports of clinical history determined their cohort assignment. Donors in Cohort 3 who had recovered were those with two negative PCRs, healthcare professional clearance, or resolution of their symptoms. Germline values: CDR1 MDHEN, CDR2 SYDVKM. Trimming removed 6 bases from V and 3 bases from J, with 9 bases in between. The CDR3 consists of 12 residues. As originally analysed: Amplification with reference gene primers provided the estimates of nucleated cell counts. Sequencing used immunoSEQ multiplex PCR; TCRdb keeps in-frame clones, though not all of them. The V and J calls and clone size come from that table; D and trimming were worked out from the DNA. In the table there are about 240,000 clones, approximately 90% of which are singletons.

The TCR comes from a woman aged 25-40 years who had recovered from COVID-19. The V and J genes are TRBV28 and TRBJ2-7, with D unresolved. Sequenced material: PBMCs or T cells enriched from blood (not recorded which). This chain's CDR3 is CASSQTGYEQYF. For the CDR3, the DNA is TGTGCCAGCAGCCAGACTGGCTACGAGCAGTACTTC.